This entry lists 18 T cell receptor beta chains sequenced from one sample in a study of T cell repertoires in cytomegalovirus infection. These receptors' antigens are unknown. TCRdb called the reads again in MiXCR, with one record for every CDR3 protein. The profile shows approximately 730,000 distinct CDR3 sequences, around 30% of them singletons. The sample here was cultured PBMCs, taken from culture after CMV antigen stimulation. The receptor set was obtained from a human donor in good health (CMV status not recorded). Some clones in this sample may be carry-over from other donors' samples.

The rearrangement links TRBV12-3 or TRBV12-4 to TRBJ2-5; TRBD1 matches at 8 bases. With V trimmed by 7 bases and J by 0 bases, 4 bases remained unmatched. The CDR3 consists of 14 residues. DNA for the CDR3: TGTGCCAGCACCAAGACAGGGGACCAAGAGACCCAGTACTTC. Translating gives CASTKTGDQETQYF.

The genes are TRBV4-2 and TRBJ1-5, with 9 bases aligning to TRBD1. The germline V gene encodes CDR1 LGHNA and CDR2 YNFKEQ. After removal of 1 base from V and 5 bases from J, the junction contained 6 bases not matched to a gene. The CDR3 has 16 amino acids. The CDR3 protein is CASSQVARDRDQPQHF. CDR3 coding DNA: TGTGCCAGCAGCCAAGTCGCCCGGGACAGGGATCAGCCCCAGCATTTT.

This clonotype was observed a handful of times. V gene TRBV4-1 combines with J gene TRBJ2-3; 9 bases are shared with TRBD2. From germline, CDR1 is MGHRA and CDR2 YSYEKL. This CDR3 contains 15 residues. After removal of 1 base from V and 4 bases from J, the junction contained 3 bases not matched to a gene. The CDR3 DNA sequence: TGCGCCAGCAGCCAAGTGGGACTAGCTGCAGATACGCAGTATTTT. Amino acid sequence: CASSQVGLAADTQYF.

The count of this clonotype is one. The rearrangement links TRBV20-1 to TRBJ2-5, with D possibly called TRBD1 or TRBD2 (7 bases each). In germline, CDR1 is DFQATT, CDR2 SNEGSKA (reference sequence). The CDR3 is made up of 15 amino acids. V was shortened by 5 bases and J by 4 bases, with 20 bases between the two germline ends. As DNA, the CDR3 is TGCAGTGCTCCTTCTGCAGGGGAGGGGGCAGAGACCCAGTACTTC. Its translation is CSAPSAGEGAETQYF.

This rearrangement joins TRBV11-2 to TRBJ2-1; 7 nucleotides match TRBD1. The V and J ends lost 11 bases and 6 bases, in that order; junction bases with no gene match: 16. Germline V lookup: CDR1 SGHAT, CDR2 FQNNGV. This CDR3 has 15 amino acids. The DNA for the CDR3 is TGTGCCGCGACCCGGATAGGGGGCCGGGGCAATGAGCAGTTCTTC. It codes for CAATRIGGRGNEQFF.

The V gene is TRBV27, the J gene TRBJ2-3, with 8 bases matching TRBD1. After removal of 8 bases from V and 6 bases from J, the junction contained 4 bases not matched to a gene. This CDR3 is 12 amino acids long. The germline gives CDR1 MNHEY, CDR2 SMNVEV (reference sequence). The CDR3 DNA reads as TGTGCCAGCTGGGACAGGTTGGATACGCAGTATTTT. Translating gives CASWDRLDTQYF.

This clonotype has a handful of counts. V and J are TRBV10-2 and TRBJ2-1; 8 bases align to TRBD2. There are 14 residues in the CDR3. CDR1 and CDR2 from the germline V gene are WSHSY and SAAADI. The J segment lost 7 bases and the V segment lost 4 bases, leaving 6 bases of the junction unmatched. In DNA, the CDR3 is TGCGCCAGCAGTGGGACCACGGGGGGGAATGAGCAGTTCTTC. Its protein product is CASSGTTGGNEQFF.

The chain recombines TRBV7-9 with TRBJ2-1, with D possibly TRBD1 on 6 matching bases. Between the trimmed V and J ends, which lost 5 bases and 0 bases, there was a span of 17 bases. Germline CDR1 reads SEHNR; CDR2 reads FQNEAQ (reference sequence). This CDR3 is 17 amino acids long. The CDR3 sequence: CASSPETGLRSYNEQFF. CDR3 sequence (DNA): TGTGCCAGCAGCCCAGAAACAGGGTTGCGCTCCTACAATGAGCAGTTCTTC.

The chain has TRBV6-5 and TRBJ2-1; the match to TRBD2 covers 8 bases. This CDR3 region has 15 residues. V shed 7 bases and J 8 bases; nucleotides not matched to a gene: 13. CDR1 is MNHEY, CDR2 SVGAGI, per germline. CDR3 amino acids: CASTNLRGGGDEQFF. As DNA, the CDR3 is TGTGCCAGCACAAACCTCCGGGGGGGTGGGGATGAGCAGTTCTTC.

This clonotype has only a few counts. The chain joins TRBV6-6 to TRBJ1-2; 9 nucleotides match TRBD1. Trimming at V came to 6 bases and at J to 4 bases, leaving 12 bases not matched to a gene. The CDR3 runs 16 residues. Germline CDR1 MNHNY, CDR2 SVGAGI (reference sequence). The CDR3 loop is CASREGQGNPIYGYTF. In DNA form, the CDR3 reads TGTGCCAGCAGAGAGGGACAGGGCAACCCAATCTATGGCTACACCTTC.

In its sample, this clonotype was seen a few times. The CDR3 sequence: CASSPFRTGELFF. Here the CDR3 DNA reads TGTGCCAGCAGCCCTTTCCGCACCGGGGAGCTGTTTTTT. The gene calls are TRBV11-2 and TRBJ2-2; D is unclear. Per germline, CDR1 SGHAT and CDR2 FQNNGV. The CDR3 has 13 residues. Trimming pared 5 bases from V and 4 bases from J, leaving 8 bases between. The full variable domain, rest sourced from reference TRBV11-2 and TRBJ2-2, is EAGVAQSPRYKIIEKRQSVAFWCNPISGHATLYWYQQILGQGPKLLIQFQNNGVVDDSQLPKDRFSAERLKGVDSTLKIQPAKLEDSAVYLCASSPFRTGELFFGEGSRLTVL.

The chain carries TRBV6-6 and TRBJ2-4; TRBD2 matches 7 bases. Trimming removed 6 bases from V and 8 bases from J; junction bases left unmatched: 10. Germline V gene data show CDR1 as MNHNY and CDR2 as SVGAGI (reference sequence). CDR3 size: 14 residues. CDR3 sequence (DNA): TGTGCCAGCAGCCCCCTGACTAGCATTGACATTCAGTACTTC. Translation: CASSPLTSIDIQYF.

The V gene is TRBV5-1, the J gene TRBJ2-3, with a tentative D call TRBD2 (6 bases). V lost 3 bases, J lost 2 bases, and 13 bases lay in between. The CDR3 is made up of 15 amino acids. Germline V CDR1 and CDR2: SGHRS, YFSETQ. CDR3 in amino acids: CASSYTGTDTDTQYF. CDR3 in DNA: TGCGCCAGCAGCTACACCGGGACTGACACAGATACGCAGTATTTT.

This clonotype was seen only a few times. The chain recombines TRBV3-1 with TRBJ2-1; 11 bases fit TRBD2. Per germline, CDR1 LGHDT and CDR2 YNNKEL (reference sequence). This CDR3 spans 15 amino acids. V shed 6 bases, J shed 3 bases, and the junction held 4 bases outside the gene matches. The CDR3 reads CASSLAGGVYNEQFF. The DNA of the CDR3 is TGTGCCAGCAGTTTAGCGGGAGGGGTCTACAATGAGCAGTTCTTC.

This clonotype has a handful of counts. J is TRBJ2-1 and V is TRBV6-6, with D possibly TRBD1 on 6 matching bases. V was shortened by 6 bases and J by 2 bases, with 20 bases between the two germline ends. Germline CDR1 MNHNY, CDR2 SVGAGI (reference sequence). This CDR3 is built from 17 residues. The CDR3 protein is CASRDTQGSRAYNEQFF. In nucleotides, the CDR3 is TGTGCCAGCAGAGACACACAGGGTTCAAGGGCCTACAATGAGCAGTTCTTC.

This rearrangement joins TRBV6-1 to TRBJ2-1; D not certain. This CDR3 region has 13 residues. Germline assignment: CDR1 MNHNS and CDR2 SASEGT. V gave up 3 bases and J gave up 5 bases, with 8 bases separating them. The CDR3 DNA reads as TGTGCCAGCAGTGACCAACAGAACAATGAGCAGTTCTTC. Translating gives CASSDQQNNEQFF.

Written as DNA, the CDR3 is TGTGCCAGCAGACGGAATAGGAACACCGGGGAGCTGTTTTTT. Protein sequence: CASRRNRNTGELFF. The chain carries TRBV14 and TRBJ2-2; D is ambiguous. The CDR3 is 14 residues long. V gave up 6 bases and J gave up 1 base, with 9 bases separating them. Germline CDR1 is SGHDN and CDR2 is FVKESK.

The V and J genes are TRBV4-1 and TRBJ1-2; TRBD1 agrees at 12 bases. The CDR3 is 14 residues long. J gave up 4 bases and V 7 bases, and 4 bases lay outside the gene matches. Germline CDR1 and CDR2: MGHRA and YSYEKL. CDR3: CASTPGQGAYGYTF. The CDR3 DNA reads TGCGCCAGCACACCGGGACAGGGGGCCTATGGCTACACCTTC.